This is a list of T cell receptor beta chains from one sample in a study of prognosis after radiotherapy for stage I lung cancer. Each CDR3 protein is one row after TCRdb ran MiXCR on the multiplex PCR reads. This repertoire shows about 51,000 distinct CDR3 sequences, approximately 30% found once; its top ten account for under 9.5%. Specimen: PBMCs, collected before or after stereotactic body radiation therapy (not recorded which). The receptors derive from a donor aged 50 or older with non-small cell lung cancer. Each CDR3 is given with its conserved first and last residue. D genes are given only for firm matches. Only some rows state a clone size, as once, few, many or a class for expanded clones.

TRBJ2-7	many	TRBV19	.	CASSSPAYEQYF	TGTGCCAGTAGTTCTCCCGCCTACGAGCAGTACTTC
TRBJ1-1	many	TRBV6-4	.	CASSWDMNTEAFF	TGTGCCAGCAGTTGGGACATGAACACTGAAGCTTTCTTT
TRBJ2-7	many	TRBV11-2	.	CASSLSRAPHEQYF	TGTGCCAGCAGCTTATCCCGAGCCCCCCACGAGCAGTACTTC
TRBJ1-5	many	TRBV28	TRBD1	CASTGTATYQPQHF	TGTGCCAGCACCGGGACAGCCACGTATCAGCCCCAGCATTTT
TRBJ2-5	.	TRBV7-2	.	CASSLAQERLETQYF	TGTGCCAGCAGCTTAGCGCAGGAGCGTTTGGAGACCCAGTACTTC
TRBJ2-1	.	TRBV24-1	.	CATSDYQDGEQFF	TGTGCCACCAGTGATTACCAGGACGGCGAGCAGTTCTTC
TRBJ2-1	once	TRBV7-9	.	CASILVPEGVNEQFF	TGTGCCAGCATCTTAGTCCCGGAGGGAGTCAATGAGCAGTTCTTC
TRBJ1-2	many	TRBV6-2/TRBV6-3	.	CASSMGPRGYTF	TGTGCCAGCAGCATGGGACCCCGCGGCTACACCTTC
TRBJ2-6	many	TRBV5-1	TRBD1	CASSSGTGGPGANVLTF	TGCGCCAGCAGCTCGGGGACAGGGGGCCCTGGGGCCAACGTCCTGACTTTC
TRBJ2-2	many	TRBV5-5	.	CASSLAPWDSRLFF	TGTGCCAGCAGTCTAGCGCCCTGGGACTCCAGGCTGTTTTTT
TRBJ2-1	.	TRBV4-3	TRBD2	CASSRGLAGVDNEQFF	TGCGCCAGCAGCCGAGGACTAGCGGGAGTAGACAATGAGCAGTTCTTC
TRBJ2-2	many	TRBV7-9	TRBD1	CASSPRDSSGELFF	TGTGCCAGCAGCCCCCGGGACAGTTCCGGGGAGCTGTTTTTT
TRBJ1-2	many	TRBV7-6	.	CASSLNNYGYTF	TGTGCCAGCAGCTTAAATAACTATGGCTACACCTTC
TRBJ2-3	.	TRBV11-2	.	CASSSDLYTQYF	TGTGCCAGCAGCTCCGATTTGTATACGCAGTATTTT
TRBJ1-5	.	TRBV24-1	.	CATSPGGDQPQHF	TGTGCCACCTCTCCGGGTGGGGATCAGCCCCAGCATTTT
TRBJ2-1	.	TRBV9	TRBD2	CASSTTSGKFNEQFF	TGTGCCAGCAGCACTACTAGCGGGAAGTTCAATGAGCAGTTCTTC
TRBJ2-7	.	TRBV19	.	CASSIGSSYEQYF	TGTGCCAGTAGTATAGGTAGTAGCTACGAGCAGTACTTC